This T cell receptor (beta chain) was obtained from a study of cytomegalovirus exposure and HLA in healthy donors. Researchers ran the PCR with 60 Vbeta and 13 Jbeta primers. The data were produced by immunoSEQ multiplex PCR, yet TCRdb's version contains in-frame clones alone and is incomplete. The sample has 120,000 or so clones, around 85% seen once. Germline values: CDR1 LGHNA, CDR2 YSLEER. The V gene lost 0 bases and the J gene lost 0 bases, with 8 bases spanning the gap. This CDR3 contains 15 residues. The sequence was collected from a man aged 18 to 29 in good health and CMV-seropositive. V and J are TRBV4-3 and TRBJ2-5, with D possibly matching TRBD1 (5 bases). The sequenced sample consisted of PBMCs. CDR3 nucleotides: TGCGCCAGCAGCCAAGATGACAGCAACCAAGAGACCCAGTACTTC. Its protein product is CASSQDDSNQETQYF.